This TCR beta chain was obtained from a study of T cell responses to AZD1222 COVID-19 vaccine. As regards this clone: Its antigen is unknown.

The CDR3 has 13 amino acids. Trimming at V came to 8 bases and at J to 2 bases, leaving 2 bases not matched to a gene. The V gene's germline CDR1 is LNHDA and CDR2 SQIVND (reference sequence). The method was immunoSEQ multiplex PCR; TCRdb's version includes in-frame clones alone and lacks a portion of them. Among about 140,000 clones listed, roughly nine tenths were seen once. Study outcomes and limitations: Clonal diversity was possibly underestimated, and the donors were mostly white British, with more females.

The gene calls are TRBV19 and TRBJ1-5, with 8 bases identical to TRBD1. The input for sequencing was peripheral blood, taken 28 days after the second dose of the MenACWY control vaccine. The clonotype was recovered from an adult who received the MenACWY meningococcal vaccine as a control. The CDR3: CASRTGRNQPQHF. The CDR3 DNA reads TGTGCCAGTCGGACAGGGCGCAATCAGCCCCAGCATTTT. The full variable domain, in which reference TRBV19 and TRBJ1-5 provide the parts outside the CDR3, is DGGITQSPKYLFRKEGQNVTLSCEQNLNHDAMYWYRQDPGQGLRLIYYSQIVNDFQKGDIAEGYSVSREKKESFPLTVTSAQKNPTAFYLCASRTGRNQPQHFGDGTRLSIL.